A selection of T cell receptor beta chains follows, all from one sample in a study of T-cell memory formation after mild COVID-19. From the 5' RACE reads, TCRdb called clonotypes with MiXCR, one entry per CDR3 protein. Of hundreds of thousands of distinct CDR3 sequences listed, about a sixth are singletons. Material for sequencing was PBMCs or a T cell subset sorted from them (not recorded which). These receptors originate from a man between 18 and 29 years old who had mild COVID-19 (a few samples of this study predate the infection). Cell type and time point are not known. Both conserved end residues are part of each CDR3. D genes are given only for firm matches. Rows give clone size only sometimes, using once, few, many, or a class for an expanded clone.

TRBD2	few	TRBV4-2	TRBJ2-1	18	TGTGCCAGCAGCCAAGAGGATACCGGGGGGAGCTCCTACAATGAGCAGTTCTTC	CASSQEDTGGSSYNEQFF
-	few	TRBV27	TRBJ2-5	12	TGTGCCAGCCGAGGTTTGGGTGAGACCCAGTACTTC	CASRGLGETQYF
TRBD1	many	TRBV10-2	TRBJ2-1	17	TGCGCCAGCAGTGACATTTCCGGGACAGGGATGGAAAATGAGCAGTTCTTC	CASSDISGTGMENEQFF
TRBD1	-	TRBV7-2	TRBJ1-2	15	TGTGCCAGCAGCCCAGATCAGGGGGGGTTTGGTGGCTACACCTTC	CASSPDQGGFGGYTF
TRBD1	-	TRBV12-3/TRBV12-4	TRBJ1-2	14	TGTGCCAGCAGTCTTCAAACAGGGGCCTCTGGCTACACCTTC	CASSLQTGASGYTF
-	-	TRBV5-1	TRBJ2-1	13	TGCGCCAGCAGCCAGCCCCAGGGGAATGAGCAGTTCTTC	CASSQPQGNEQFF
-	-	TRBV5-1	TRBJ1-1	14	TGCGCCAGCAGCCGGTCGGCAAGGGGGACTGAAGCTTTCTTT	CASSRSARGTEAFF
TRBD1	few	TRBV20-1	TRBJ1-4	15	TGCAGTGCTAACGCACTACAGGGGGGGAGTGAAAAACTGTTTTTT	CSANALQGGSEKLFF
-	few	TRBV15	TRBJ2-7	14	TGTGCCACCAGCAGAGATGTAACAGCCTACGAGCAGTACTTC	CATSRDVTAYEQYF
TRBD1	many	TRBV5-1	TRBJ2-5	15	TGCGCCAGCAGCTTCCGGGACAGGGGACAAGAGACCCAGTACTTC	CASSFRDRGQETQYF
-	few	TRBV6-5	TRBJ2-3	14	TGTGCCAGCAGTCCCACAGGGAATACAGATACGCAGTATTTT	CASSPTGNTDTQYF
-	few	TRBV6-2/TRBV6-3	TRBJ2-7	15	TGTGCCAGCAGTGACCACGGGGCCGGCGGTGACGAGCAGTACTTC	CASSDHGAGGDEQYF
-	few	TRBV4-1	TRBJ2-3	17	TGCGCCAGCAGCCGCTCAGGACGGACCCTGAGCACAGATACGCAGTATTTT	CASSRSGRTLSTDTQYF
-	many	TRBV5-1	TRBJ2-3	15	TGCGCCAGCAGCTTGGGAGGGGCCCCAACAGATACGCAGTATTTT	CASSLGGAPTDTQYF
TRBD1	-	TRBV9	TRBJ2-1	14	TGTGCCAGCAGCTTAGGACAGGTAACGGGTGAGCAGTTCTTC	CASSLGQVTGEQFF
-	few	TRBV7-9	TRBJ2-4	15	TGTGCCAGCAGTGTAGGAGAGGGAGGCAAAAACATTCAGTACTTC	CASSVGEGGKNIQYF
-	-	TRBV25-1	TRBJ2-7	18	TGTGCCAGCAGTGGCCGCGTCCAGGGGTCGGTATCGGGCTACGAGCAGTACTTC	CASSGRVQGSVSGYEQYF
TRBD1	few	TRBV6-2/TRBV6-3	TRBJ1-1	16	TGTGCCAGCAGTTACGATCAGAGACAGGGGAGGACTGAAGCTTTCTTT	CASSYDQRQGRTEAFF
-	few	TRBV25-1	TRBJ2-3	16	TGTGCCAGCGCAGGTGGGCCGGGATATAGCACAGATACGCAGTATTTT	CASAGGPGYSTDTQYF
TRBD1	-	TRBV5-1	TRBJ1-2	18	TGCGCCAGCAGCTTGACTGGAGCTATGACAAGGGGGCGCGGTGGCTACACCTTC	CASSLTGAMTRGRGGYTF
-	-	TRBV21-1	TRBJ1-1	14	TGTGCCAGCAGCAAAGGGCGTGACAGGATAGACGCTTTCTTT	CASSKGRDRIDAFF
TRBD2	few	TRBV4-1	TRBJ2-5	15	TGCGCCAGCAGCCAAGCAGCGGGGTTAGGGGAGACCCAGTACTTC	CASSQAAGLGETQYF
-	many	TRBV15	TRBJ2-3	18	TGTGCCACCAGCAGAGTACGGGGGGCGCCGGACGGCACAGATACGCAGTATTTT	CATSRVRGAPDGTDTQYF
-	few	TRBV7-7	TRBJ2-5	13	TGTGCCAGCAGCTTAGCCCTTTGGGAGACCCAGTACTTC	CASSLALWETQYF
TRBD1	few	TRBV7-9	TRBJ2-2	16	TGTGCCAGCAGCTGGACAGGGGGCGCCTCCACCGGGGAGCTGTTTTTT	CASSWTGGASTGELFF
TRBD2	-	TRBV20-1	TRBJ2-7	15	TGCAGTGCTAGAAGGCTAGCGGGGACCTCCTACGAGCAGTACTTC	CSARRLAGTSYEQYF
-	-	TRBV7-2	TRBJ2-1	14	TGTGCCAGCAGCTTAGTTGGGGCGGACAATGAGCAGTTCTTC	CASSLVGADNEQFF
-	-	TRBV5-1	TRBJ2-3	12	TGCGCCAGCAATCAGTACACAGATACGCAGTATTTT	CASNQYTDTQYF
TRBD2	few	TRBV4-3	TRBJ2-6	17	TGCGCCAGCAGCCAAGAGGGGGGGTTTTCTGGGGCCAACGTCCTGACTTTC	CASSQEGGFSGANVLTF
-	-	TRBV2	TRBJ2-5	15	TGTGCCAGCAGTGAAGAAGTGAGACGGGTGGGGACCCAGGGATTC	CASSEEVRRVGTQGF
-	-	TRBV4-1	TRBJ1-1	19	TGCGCCAGCAGCCTCCCCTCACACTTTACCACGGGGAACCGACTTGAAGCTTTCTTT	CASSLPSHFTTGNRLEAFF
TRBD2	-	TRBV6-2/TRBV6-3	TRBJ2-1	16	TGTGCCAGCAGTTATAGGGGACTAGCGTCATACAATGAGCAGTTCTTC	CASSYRGLASYNEQFF